This TCR beta chain was retrieved from a study of shared clonotypes between healthy human individuals (dated by TCRdb to between 2020 and 2021). A note on the overall study: Three men and a couple of women, aged 18 to 49 years, made up the cohort. For each donor, three plates each were used for CD4 naive and CD4 memory, two plates were used for CD8 naive, and one plate was used for CD8 memory. The study deeply sequenced blood TCR repertoires of five healthy adults to estimate repertoire size and the extent of clonotype sharing between individuals. Leukapheresis yielded between about 0.9 and 10 billion PBMCs per donor. To increase sequencing depth and limit assay-specific biases, TCR repertoire library preparation and sequencing were carried out by different laboratories using diverse techniques.

The CDR3 starts with the cysteine, ends with the phenylalanine, and has 14 residues. Left in the record is the CDR3 DNA by itself, 42 bases read in frame from the first base. From the germline V gene, CDR1 is SNHLY and CDR2 is FYNNEI. V sheds 2 bases and J sheds 4 bases, leaving 11 bases between their ends. Using the deep immunoSEQ assay, multiplex PCR amplified TCR CDR3 regions from genomic DNA. Extracted genomic DNA from each cell subset was distributed evenly across all wells of several immunoSEQ 96-well plates, and each plate was treated as a replicate. For sorted subsets, approximately 200 ng of genomic DNA, equivalent to around 31,000 T cell genomes, went into each replicate PCR. Purified libraries were quantified with a Qubit 3.0 fluorometer, sized on a Bioanalyzer 2100, and re-quantified with the KAPA Library Quantification kit. Every immunoSEQ 96-well plate was sequenced on a dedicated single-read 150-cycle Illumina NextSeq 550 flow cell. As for the authors' bioinformatics: Because the immunoSEQ output included only junctional sequences and no quality scores, the filtering could not be the same as the filtering used for full-length reads. Sequences were annotated with PyIR, a Python wrapper for IgBLAST v1.9, and V/J genes and CDR3 were assigned using IMGT germline references. Any read was removed if the V/J assignment was weak (E-value above 1e-6), the CDR3 was missing, or the read contained stop codons, out-of-frame junctions, or ambiguous translated residues. V3J clonotypes were defined as sequences sharing an identical inferred V gene, J gene, and CDR3 amino acid sequence. Percentage overlap between repertoires was calculated by dividing the number of shared unique clonotypes by the size of the smaller repertoire. RTK rarefaction, the Chao1 estimator, and Recon v2.1 estimates of unobserved clonotypes were used to assess repertoire richness. Generation probabilities for all TCRbeta clonotypes obtained by the gDNA method from four donors were computed using OLGA. Sourced from immuneACCESS, this table was stored by TCRdb with only in-frame sequences that have V and J called. A share of the clones is absent; for the studies checked, an unresolved V gene accounts for under half, and the remainder has no known explanation. The DNA was the basis for D and trimming; V, J and clone size are from that table. Counted in this sample were roughly 2.1 million clones; approximately 94% of them appeared once. Approximately 1.7% of the sample rests with the top ten.

About this clone itself: Its antigen is unknown. One base away there is no much larger clone; base qualities are not given.

CD8 naive samples were CD45RO-negative cells positively selected for CCR7, giving a CD45RA+CCR7+ population that excluded TemRA cells. Donors were healthy HIV-negative adults with no recently reported acute infections or vaccinations. Every donor was a Caucasian adult living in Nashville, Tennessee, USA. Blood was collected by leukapheresis, and PBMCs were isolated by Ficoll-Histopaque density gradient centrifugation and then cryopreserved in liquid nitrogen vapor phase. Analytical flow cytometry was used to check the purity and quantity of each magnetically sorted T cell population. From each sorted fraction, genomic DNA was isolated and quantified by UV absorbance on a Nanodrop 2000c. What the study reported, not specific to this receptor: Incomplete sequencing was indicated by rarefaction of sorted-subset datasets, despite the large sequencing depth. Around 5.4% of naive CD4, 3.5% of naive CD8, around 2.3% of memory CD4, and about 0.4% of memory CD8 clonotypes were shared across several donors. Naive subsets generally had larger estimated clonotype richness than memory subsets. The small number of donors limited the genetic and exposure-history diversity represented. Based on pairwise subsampling, the degree of clonotype sharing among donors was expected to be affected by sequencing depth. Compared with non-shared clonotypes, the clonotypes found in all four sorted-subset donors had higher generation probabilities. Only blood was sampled, and tissue TCR repertoires likely differ from those in blood.

The sequence was obtained from a man aged 18 to 29 in good health. Some clones in this sample may be carry-over from other donors' samples. The sequence links TRBV2 to TRBJ2-5; TRBD1 is possibly the D segment (5 matching bases). Input material: naive CD8+ T cells from PBMCs. The cell subset or site tag for this specimen amounts to: CD45RA+CCR7+. The CDR3 sequence is CASSESRVGETQYF. Here is the DNA: TGTGCCAGCAGTGAAAGCAGGGTTGGAGAGACCCAGTACTTC. The CDR3, completed at both ends by the reference TRBV2 and TRBJ2-5 genes, gives the full variable domain EPEVTQTPSHQVTQMGQEVILRCVPISNHLYFYWYRQILGQKVEFLVSFYNNEISEKSEIFDDQFSVERPDGSNFTLKIRSTKLEDSAMYFCASSESRVGETQYFGPGTRLLVL.